Each of the 7 T cell receptor beta chains below was sequenced from the same sample in a study of cytomegalovirus exposure and HLA in healthy donors. Primers included in the PCR were 60 Vbeta and 13 Jbeta primers. Libraries were prepared by immunoSEQ multiplex PCR; TCRdb keeps only in-frame clonotypes and omits some of them. The table shows about 190,000 clones, with 84% occurring only once. The sample was PBMCs. The receptor set was obtained from a woman aged 45-60 years in good health and CMV-seropositive.

This chain joins TRBV30 and TRBJ1-3; D is unclear. Germline lookup yields CDR1 GTSNPN and CDR2 SVGIG (reference sequence). Between the trimmed V and J ends, which lost 3 bases and 0 bases, there was a span of 3 bases. The CDR3 loop spans 12 amino acids. CDR3 in DNA: TGTGCCTGGAGGAGCTCTGGAAACACCATATATTTT. Translated, it gives CAWRSSGNTIYF.

The rearrangement uses TRBV5-1 and TRBJ2-2; 12 bases match TRBD2. There are 16 residues in the CDR3. V was clipped by 4 bases and J by 1 base; unmatched bases: 2. The germline V gene encodes CDR1 SGHRS and CDR2 YFSETQ. CDR3 sequence (DNA): TGCGCCAGCAGCCTGACTAGCGGGGGGAACACCGGGGAGCTGTTTTTT. Protein product: CASSLTSGGNTGELFF.

This chain links TRBV19 with TRBJ2-1, with 11 positions matching TRBD2. This CDR3 is 16 amino acids long. Per the germline V gene, CDR1 is LNHDA and CDR2 is SQIVND (reference sequence). J gave up 7 bases and V 2 bases, and 7 bases lay outside the gene matches. For the CDR3, the DNA is TGTGCCAGTAGTATAAATTTACTAGCGGGGGTTAATGAGCAGTTCTTC. It yields the protein CASSINLLAGVNEQFF. Full variable domain (rest looked up from reference TRBV19 and TRBJ2-1): DGGITQSPKYLFRKEGQNVTLSCEQNLNHDAMYWYRQDPGQGLRLIYYSQIVNDFQKGDIAEGYSVSREKKESFPLTVTSAQKNPTAFYLCASSINLLAGVNEQFFGPGTRLTVL.

This clone appeared a single time. The rearrangement uses TRBV5-4 and TRBJ2-5; tentative D call: TRBD2 (6 bases). V shed 5 bases and J shed 4 bases, with 12 bases lying between them. Germline lookup yields CDR1 SGHNT and CDR2 YYREEE (reference sequence). This CDR3 has 13 amino acids. In DNA, the CDR3 is TGTGCCAGCAGGGGGACTGAACGAGAGACCCAGTACTTC. This codes for CASRGTERETQYF.

The chain recombines TRBV7-2 with TRBJ2-1; 9 bases are shared with TRBD1. The ends lost 5 bases at V and 2 bases at J; junction bases unmatched: 1. The germline V gene has CDR1 SGHTA and CDR2 FQGNSA. The length of the CDR3 is 14 residues. This chain's CDR3 is CASSRDRAYNEQFF. CDR3 coding DNA: TGTGCCAGCAGCCGGGACAGGGCCTACAATGAGCAGTTCTTC. Drawing the rest from reference TRBV7-2 and TRBJ2-1, the complete variable domain is GAGVSQSPSNKVTEKGKDVELRCDPISGHTALYWYRQSLGQGLEFLIYFQGNSAPDKSGLPSDRFSAERTGGSVSTLTIQRTQQEDSAVYLCASSRDRAYNEQFFGPGTRLTVL.

The chain joins TRBV6-6 to TRBJ2-7; D remains unclear. V lost 6 bases and J 4 bases, leaving 10 bases between the germline ends. The CDR3 totals 12 residues. Germline lookup yields CDR1 MNHNY and CDR2 SVGAGI (reference sequence). CDR3 DNA: TGTGCCAGCAGGAGCACTACATACGAGCAGTACTTC. It translates to CASRSTTYEQYF.

This clone was detected once. The rearrangement joins TRBV4-3 to TRBJ2-5; 8 bases agree with TRBD2. J lost 7 bases, V lost 1 base, and 14 bases had no gene match. CDR3 length equals 17 residues. Germline CDR1 LGHNA, CDR2 YSLEER. For the CDR3, the DNA is TGCGCCAGCAGCCAAGTCCCGGGCGGGCTCGGGGGGGGGACCCAGTACTTC. As protein: CASSQVPGGLGGGTQYF.